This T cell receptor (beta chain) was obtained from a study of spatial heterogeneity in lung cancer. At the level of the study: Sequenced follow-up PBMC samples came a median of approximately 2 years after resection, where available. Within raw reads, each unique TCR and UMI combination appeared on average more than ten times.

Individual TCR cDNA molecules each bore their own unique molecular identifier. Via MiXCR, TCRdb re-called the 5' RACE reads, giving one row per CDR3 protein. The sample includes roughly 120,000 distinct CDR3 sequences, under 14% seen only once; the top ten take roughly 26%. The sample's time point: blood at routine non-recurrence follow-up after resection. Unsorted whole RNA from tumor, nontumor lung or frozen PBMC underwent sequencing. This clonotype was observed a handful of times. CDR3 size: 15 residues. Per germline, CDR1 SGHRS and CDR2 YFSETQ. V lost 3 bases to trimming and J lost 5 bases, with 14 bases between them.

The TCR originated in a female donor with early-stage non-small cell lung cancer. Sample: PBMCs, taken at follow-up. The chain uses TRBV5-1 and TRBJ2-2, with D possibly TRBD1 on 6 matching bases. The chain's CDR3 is CASSWIAGVTGELFF. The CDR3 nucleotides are TGCGCCAGCAGCTGGATTGCAGGGGTTACCGGGGAGCTGTTTTTT.